Included here is one T cell receptor (beta chain) sequence, with context. This specimen belongs to a study of cytomegalovirus exposure and HLA in healthy donors. Researchers ran the PCR with 60 Vbeta and 13 Jbeta primers. Clones were sequenced by immunoSEQ multiplex PCR, and TCRdb holds only the in-frame ones, with some missing. The data hold roughly 170,000 clones, with roughly 84% observed a single time. The receptor's source is a man aged 25-45 years in good health and CMV-seronegative. The sequencing input was PBMCs.

CDR3 sequence: CASRQQGGTEAFF. CDR3 nucleotide sequence: TGTGCCAGCAGACAACAGGGGGGCACTGAAGCTTTCTTT. This chain links TRBV28 with TRBJ1-1, with 8 bases that match TRBD1. V lost 6 bases and J lost 4; bases outside the gene matches: 4. This CDR3 has 13 amino acids. CDR1 and CDR2 (germline): MDHEN, SYDVKM.